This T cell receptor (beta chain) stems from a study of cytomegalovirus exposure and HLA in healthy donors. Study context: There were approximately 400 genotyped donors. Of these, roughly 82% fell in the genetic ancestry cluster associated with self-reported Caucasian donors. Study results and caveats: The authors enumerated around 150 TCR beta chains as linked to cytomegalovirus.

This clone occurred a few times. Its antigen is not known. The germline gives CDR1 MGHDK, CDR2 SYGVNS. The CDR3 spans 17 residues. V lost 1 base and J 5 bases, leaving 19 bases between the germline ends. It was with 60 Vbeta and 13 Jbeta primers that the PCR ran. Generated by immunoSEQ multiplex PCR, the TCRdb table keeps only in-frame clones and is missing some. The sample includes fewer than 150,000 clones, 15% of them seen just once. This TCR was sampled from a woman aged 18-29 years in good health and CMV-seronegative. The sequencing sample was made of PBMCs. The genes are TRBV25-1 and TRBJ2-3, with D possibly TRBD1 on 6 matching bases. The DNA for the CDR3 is TGTGCCAGCAGTGAATCGGCAGGACTGGGACAACGAGATACGCAGTATTTT. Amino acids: CASSESAGLGQRDTQYF.